This T cell receptor beta chain was observed in a study of blood T cells in healthy people across ages. The study's findings and limits: Naive T cell percentage by flow cytometry tracked strongly with beta diversity.

As to this clonotype: Its specificity is not known.

Primed by a sample-barcoded 5' primer and a J-beta primer mix, a second PCR proceeded for 7 to 11 cycles. TCRdb re-derived calls from the 5' RACE reads in MiXCR, one entry per CDR3 protein. Among approximately 800,000 distinct CDR3 sequences listed, more than 50% were seen once. The V end was cut by 5 bases, the J end by 2 bases, with 16 bases between. The CDR3 is 15 amino acids. Germline assignment: CDR1 DFQATT and CDR2 SNEGSKA (reference sequence). The donors, all healthy, were Caucasians living in Russia, aged roughly 6 to 100. Donors gave ten milliliters of peripheral blood apiece. V gene TRBV20-1 combines with J gene TRBJ2-4, with a possible D match to TRBD1 (6 bases). Sequences were obtained from blood. This sequence was found in a man aged 40-55 years in good health. CDR3 sequence reads: CSAADRLITKNIQYF. The CDR3 DNA is TGCAGTGCTGCCGACAGGCTCATAACCAAAAACATTCAGTACTTC.